These T cell receptor beta chains were read from a single sample in a study of blood T cell repertoires in COVID-19. Sequenced by immunoSEQ multiplex PCR; TCRdb stores in-frame clones only, minus some. This sample has 250,000 or so clones, with 83% found just once. Sequencing was performed on peripheral blood. These receptors all come from a human donor in a cohort sampled during active COVID-19. Both conserved end residues are part of each CDR3. The D gene is left open where the match is weak.

CDR3 protein: CASSPAAGGTGNTIYF
J gene: TRBJ1-3
V gene: TRBV18
D gene: .

CDR3 protein: CASGRAETGAANLVF
J gene: TRBJ1-5
V gene: TRBV21-1
D gene: .

CDR3 protein: CASSLNGEGIYGYTF
J gene: TRBJ1-2
V gene: TRBV7-3
D gene: .

CDR3 protein: CAWNGGAETQYF
J gene: TRBJ2-5
V gene: TRBV30
D gene: .

CDR3 protein: CASERGGTTYEQYF
J gene: TRBJ2-7
V gene: TRBV11-2
D gene: TRBD2

CDR3 protein: CASNRQGSYNSPLHF
J gene: TRBJ1-6
V gene: TRBV6-5
D gene: TRBD1

CDR3 protein: CASSSKPGTSEAFF
J gene: TRBJ1-1
V gene: TRBV7-3
D gene: .

CDR3 protein: CASSSSGVDIQYF
J gene: TRBJ2-4
V gene: TRBV5-6
D gene: .

CDR3 protein: CASSLDRGNEQFF
J gene: TRBJ2-1
V gene: TRBV12-3/TRBV12-4
D gene: TRBD1

CDR3 protein: CAINTGGVGSTEAFF
J gene: TRBJ1-1
V gene: TRBV10-3
D gene: TRBD1

CDR3 protein: CASSQAGDTYEQYF
J gene: TRBJ2-7
V gene: TRBV3-1/TRBV3-2
D gene: .

CDR3 protein: CASSELQGSYNEQFF
J gene: TRBJ2-1
V gene: TRBV10-2
D gene: .

CDR3 protein: CASKVPGTGKSYEQYF
J gene: TRBJ2-7
V gene: TRBV28
D gene: TRBD1

CDR3 protein: CASSKPGTGNGYTF
J gene: TRBJ1-2
V gene: TRBV5-5
D gene: TRBD1

CDR3 protein: CASSGIAGGPQNEQFF
J gene: TRBJ2-1
V gene: TRBV6-1
D gene: TRBD2

CDR3 protein: CASSSNPNTEAFF
J gene: TRBJ1-1
V gene: TRBV28
D gene: .

CDR3 protein: CASRYRGLSYNEQFF
J gene: TRBJ2-1
V gene: TRBV6-5
D gene: TRBD1

CDR3 protein: CASSFVLAGGSNEQFF
J gene: TRBJ2-1
V gene: TRBV27
D gene: TRBD2

CDR3 protein: CASSFNSGSQETQYF
J gene: TRBJ2-5
V gene: TRBV18
D gene: .

CDR3 protein: CASSLVLAGGREQFF
J gene: TRBJ2-1
V gene: TRBV11-2
D gene: TRBD2

CDR3 protein: CASRTGGNQPQHF
J gene: TRBJ1-5
V gene: TRBV6-5
D gene: TRBD1

CDR3 protein: CASANRGPGGYTF
J gene: TRBJ1-2
V gene: TRBV19
D gene: TRBD1

CDR3 protein: CASSPGQATETEAFF
J gene: TRBJ1-1
V gene: TRBV18
D gene: TRBD1

CDR3 protein: CASSLAHLGAGVGKTQYF
J gene: TRBJ2-5
V gene: TRBV7-2
D gene: TRBD2

CDR3 protein: CASSLTSGSYNEQFF
J gene: TRBJ2-1
V gene: TRBV27
D gene: TRBD2

CDR3 protein: CASSYLTQGNTIYF
J gene: TRBJ1-3
V gene: TRBV7-9
D gene: .

CDR3 protein: CASSLTTGFDQPQHF
J gene: TRBJ1-5
V gene: TRBV11-2
D gene: TRBD1

CDR3 protein: CASSPNRLVIGELFF
J gene: TRBJ2-2
V gene: TRBV9
D gene: .

CDR3 protein: CASTRTGQNGYTF
J gene: TRBJ1-2
V gene: TRBV12-3/TRBV12-4
D gene: TRBD1

CDR3 protein: CASSQGQGHVYEQYF
J gene: TRBJ2-7
V gene: TRBV3-1/TRBV3-2
D gene: .

CDR3 protein: CASSPPREGADEKLFF
J gene: TRBJ1-4
V gene: TRBV18
D gene: TRBD1

CDR3 protein: CATSRIGGEGETQYF
J gene: TRBJ2-5
V gene: TRBV15
D gene: TRBD2

CDR3 protein: CASSLDLHTGELFF
J gene: TRBJ2-2
V gene: TRBV5-1
D gene: .

CDR3 protein: CASSPGTSVEQFF
J gene: TRBJ2-1
V gene: TRBV5-8
D gene: TRBD2

CDR3 protein: CASSERPRGLEVYEQYF
J gene: TRBJ2-7
V gene: TRBV6-1
D gene: TRBD2

CDR3 protein: CASRRFSETQYF
J gene: TRBJ2-5
V gene: TRBV28
D gene: .

CDR3 protein: CASSQREGQGVSEAFF
J gene: TRBJ1-1
V gene: TRBV4-2
D gene: TRBD1

CDR3 protein: CASSRQTSNLYNEQFF
J gene: TRBJ2-1
V gene: TRBV18
D gene: .

CDR3 protein: CASSHGIEQFF
J gene: TRBJ2-1
V gene: TRBV27
D gene: .

CDR3 protein: CASSQVRGLAGQETQYF
J gene: TRBJ2-5
V gene: TRBV3-1/TRBV3-2
D gene: TRBD2

CDR3 protein: CASSENQVGQGYYGYTF
J gene: TRBJ1-2
V gene: TRBV6-1
D gene: .

CDR3 protein: CASSYNRDTPYEQYF
J gene: TRBJ2-7
V gene: TRBV5-1
D gene: .

CDR3 protein: CASRFPGQGSYTF
J gene: TRBJ1-2
V gene: TRBV6-5
D gene: TRBD1

CDR3 protein: CASSLGGRKLGDTQYF
J gene: TRBJ2-3
V gene: TRBV13
D gene: .

CDR3 protein: CASSLEGYEQYF
J gene: TRBJ2-7
V gene: TRBV12-3/TRBV12-4
D gene: .

CDR3 protein: CASSPRLAGAYEQYF
J gene: TRBJ2-7
V gene: TRBV27
D gene: TRBD2

CDR3 protein: CASSQDGRGNTQYF
J gene: TRBJ2-3
V gene: TRBV14
D gene: .

CDR3 protein: CSVRAGLEQYF
J gene: TRBJ2-7
V gene: TRBV29-1
D gene: TRBD2

CDR3 protein: CASTQQGGNTEAFF
J gene: TRBJ1-1
V gene: TRBV7-9
D gene: .